The rows below give T cell receptor beta chains drawn from one sample of a study of cytomegalovirus exposure and HLA in healthy donors. Assay: immunoSEQ multiplex PCR; the TCRdb copy retains only in-frame clones and omits some. The sample includes approximately 150,000 clones, roughly 81% of them seen just once. Sample: PBMCs. The receptors come from a young woman in good health and CMV-seropositive. The CDR3 runs from the conserved cysteine through the conserved F or W.

j_call: TRBJ2-7
v_call: TRBV4-1
cdr3_aa: CASSPSAGQGMYEQYF

j_call: TRBJ1-5
v_call: TRBV5-1
cdr3_aa: CASSLGQGSQPQHF

j_call: TRBJ2-7
v_call: TRBV27
cdr3_aa: CASSPAGAYSYEQYF

j_call: TRBJ2-7
v_call: TRBV5-1
cdr3_aa: CASTGGRAYEQYF

j_call: TRBJ2-1
v_call: TRBV7-3
cdr3_aa: CASSLGPSSYNEQFF

j_call: TRBJ2-7
v_call: TRBV7-2
cdr3_aa: CASSLTTGTSGVSSYEQYF

j_call: TRBJ2-3
v_call: TRBV2
cdr3_aa: CASRGGGTDTQYF

j_call: TRBJ1-4
v_call: TRBV2
cdr3_aa: CASSESRANEKLFF

j_call: TRBJ1-5
v_call: TRBV19
cdr3_aa: CASSMGHSNQPQHF

j_call: TRBJ1-1
v_call: TRBV6-6
cdr3_aa: CASSCSGGSGTEAFF

j_call: TRBJ2-1
v_call: TRBV27
cdr3_aa: CASSSPQGSNEQFF

j_call: TRBJ1-4
v_call: TRBV25-1
cdr3_aa: CASRPSGLTNEKLFF

j_call: TRBJ2-7
v_call: TRBV5-1
cdr3_aa: CASSFNRASYEQYF

j_call: TRBJ1-3
v_call: TRBV4-2
cdr3_aa: CASSQVGTGSGNTIYF

j_call: TRBJ1-4
v_call: TRBV28
cdr3_aa: CASSLSRLLATNEKLFF

j_call: TRBJ2-3
v_call: TRBV5-1
cdr3_aa: CASSLLQGYTDTQYF

j_call: TRBJ2-6
v_call: TRBV30
cdr3_aa: CAWSLYYRGRLSGANVLTF

j_call: TRBJ1-1
v_call: TRBV19
cdr3_aa: CASSHRRTGDERAFF

j_call: TRBJ2-1
v_call: TRBV7-3
cdr3_aa: CASSRAGATYNEQFF

j_call: TRBJ1-3
v_call: TRBV6-5
cdr3_aa: CASSRSRLSGNTIYF

j_call: TRBJ2-7
v_call: TRBV7-2
cdr3_aa: CASSLRGQSYEQYF

j_call: TRBJ2-5
v_call: TRBV7-2
cdr3_aa: CASSLRRIGVSETQYF

j_call: TRBJ1-4
v_call: TRBV13
cdr3_aa: CASSRRNEKLFF

j_call: TRBJ1-4
v_call: TRBV5-4
cdr3_aa: CASSPAFGFGEKLFF

j_call: TRBJ2-7
v_call: TRBV7-9
cdr3_aa: CASRPAPSRGPSYEQYF

j_call: TRBJ1-2
v_call: TRBV2
cdr3_aa: CASSEGTGVDYGYTF

j_call: TRBJ1-6
v_call: TRBV28
cdr3_aa: CASRNQGVLNSPLHF

j_call: TRBJ2-1
v_call: TRBV6-1
cdr3_aa: CASSVAGTSGAYNEQFF

j_call: TRBJ1-2
v_call: TRBV7-2
cdr3_aa: CASSEGGGNYGYTF

j_call: TRBJ1-2
v_call: TRBV20-1
cdr3_aa: CLANYGYTF

j_call: TRBJ2-2
v_call: TRBV6-5
cdr3_aa: CASSFRDRATGELFF

j_call: TRBJ2-3
v_call: TRBV30
cdr3_aa: CAWTFPRTSGGVRDTQYF

j_call: TRBJ1-1
v_call: TRBV2
cdr3_aa: CASSERQSFNTEAFF

j_call: TRBJ1-4
v_call: TRBV2
cdr3_aa: CASSSGGLRGNEKLFF

j_call: TRBJ2-7
v_call: TRBV27
cdr3_aa: CASSLYPRTVSYEQYF

j_call: TRBJ1-4
v_call: TRBV4-1
cdr3_aa: CASSQVGGLVVFF

j_call: TRBJ1-5
v_call: TRBV30
cdr3_aa: CAWSAGLGQPQHF

j_call: TRBJ1-2
v_call: TRBV6-1
cdr3_aa: CASSEGGRNYGYTF

j_call: TRBJ1-4
v_call: TRBV4-3
cdr3_aa: CASSQEPAGFVTNEKLFF

j_call: TRBJ2-3
v_call: TRBV5-1
cdr3_aa: CASSLETQGADTQYF

j_call: TRBJ1-2
v_call: TRBV14
cdr3_aa: CASSHGTGGMGGYTF

j_call: TRBJ1-2
v_call: TRBV6-1
cdr3_aa: CASSSDRVGYTF

j_call: TRBJ1-5
v_call: TRBV4-1
cdr3_aa: CASSQDYGTGGDQPQHF

j_call: TRBJ2-7
v_call: TRBV18
cdr3_aa: CASSPAGQGTEQYF

j_call: TRBJ1-1
v_call: TRBV21-1
cdr3_aa: CASSKHRVTEAFF